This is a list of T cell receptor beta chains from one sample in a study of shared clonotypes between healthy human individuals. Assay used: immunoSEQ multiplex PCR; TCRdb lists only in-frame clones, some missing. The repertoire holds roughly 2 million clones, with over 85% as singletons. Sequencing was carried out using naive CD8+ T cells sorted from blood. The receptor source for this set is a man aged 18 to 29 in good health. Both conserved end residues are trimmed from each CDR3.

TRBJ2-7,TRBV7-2,ASSLGAYEQY
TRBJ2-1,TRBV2,ASSEYNEQF
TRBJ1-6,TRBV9,ASSVGDSSPLH
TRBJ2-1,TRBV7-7,ASSLSGRADEQF
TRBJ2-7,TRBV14,ASSPYILAGGSYEQY
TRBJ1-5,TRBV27,ASSLGPNQPQH
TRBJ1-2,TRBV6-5,ASSLQGVYGYT
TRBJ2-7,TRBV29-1,SVEGPNGSEQY
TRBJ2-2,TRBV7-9,ASSSAGTGIGSGELF
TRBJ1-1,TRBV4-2,ASSQPDRGPMNTEAF
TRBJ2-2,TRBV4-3,ASSQDLGRGTGELF
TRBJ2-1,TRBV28,ASSLPRPYTGVNNEQF
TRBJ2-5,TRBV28,ASAGGETQY
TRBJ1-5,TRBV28,ASSFLGTEIEFAQH
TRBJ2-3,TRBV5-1,ASSDDSTGGTDTQY
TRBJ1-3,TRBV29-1,SVGETAGNTIY
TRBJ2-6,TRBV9,ASSARDRNPSGANVLT
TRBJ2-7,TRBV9,ASSVAPGLVYEQY
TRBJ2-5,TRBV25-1,ASRAGTQY
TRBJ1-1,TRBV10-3,AIRTANTEAF
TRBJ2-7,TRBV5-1,ASAKSWGSSYEQY
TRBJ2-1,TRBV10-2,ASSPFNEQF
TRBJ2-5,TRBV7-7,ASSLAEGPGSWETQY
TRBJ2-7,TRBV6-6,ASSYSGQGYEQY
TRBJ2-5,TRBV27,ASSGTGGLETQY